The source of this T cell receptor beta chain is a study of T cells in Graves' hyperthyroidism and ophthalmopathy. Whole-study results and caveats: Ophthalmopathy prediction by the model preceded onset by a median about 6 months.

TCR beta CDR3 regions were amplified from RNA transcripts. TCR CDR3 regions were first amplified by RT-PCR with HTBI primers. MiXCR, applied by TCRdb to the multiplex PCR reads, yields one record per CDR3 protein. The sample records about 690,000 distinct CDR3 sequences, approximately 15% being singletons. This clonotype was recorded many times. Its matching antigen is unknown. Sequencing was done on a sample of blood. The source of this sequence is a man aged 50-59 years with Graves' hyperthyroidism.

The CDR3 loop reads CASSPRQGRSTDTQYF. The CDR3 DNA reads TGTGCCAGCAGTCCACGACAGGGGAGGAGCACAGATACGCAGTATTTT. The V and J genes are TRBV28 and TRBJ2-3; TRBD1 aligns across 8 bases. The V and J ends lost 5 bases and 0 bases, in that order; junction bases with no gene match: 7. CDR1 is MDHEN, CDR2 SYDVKM, per germline. The CDR3 is made up of 16 amino acids.